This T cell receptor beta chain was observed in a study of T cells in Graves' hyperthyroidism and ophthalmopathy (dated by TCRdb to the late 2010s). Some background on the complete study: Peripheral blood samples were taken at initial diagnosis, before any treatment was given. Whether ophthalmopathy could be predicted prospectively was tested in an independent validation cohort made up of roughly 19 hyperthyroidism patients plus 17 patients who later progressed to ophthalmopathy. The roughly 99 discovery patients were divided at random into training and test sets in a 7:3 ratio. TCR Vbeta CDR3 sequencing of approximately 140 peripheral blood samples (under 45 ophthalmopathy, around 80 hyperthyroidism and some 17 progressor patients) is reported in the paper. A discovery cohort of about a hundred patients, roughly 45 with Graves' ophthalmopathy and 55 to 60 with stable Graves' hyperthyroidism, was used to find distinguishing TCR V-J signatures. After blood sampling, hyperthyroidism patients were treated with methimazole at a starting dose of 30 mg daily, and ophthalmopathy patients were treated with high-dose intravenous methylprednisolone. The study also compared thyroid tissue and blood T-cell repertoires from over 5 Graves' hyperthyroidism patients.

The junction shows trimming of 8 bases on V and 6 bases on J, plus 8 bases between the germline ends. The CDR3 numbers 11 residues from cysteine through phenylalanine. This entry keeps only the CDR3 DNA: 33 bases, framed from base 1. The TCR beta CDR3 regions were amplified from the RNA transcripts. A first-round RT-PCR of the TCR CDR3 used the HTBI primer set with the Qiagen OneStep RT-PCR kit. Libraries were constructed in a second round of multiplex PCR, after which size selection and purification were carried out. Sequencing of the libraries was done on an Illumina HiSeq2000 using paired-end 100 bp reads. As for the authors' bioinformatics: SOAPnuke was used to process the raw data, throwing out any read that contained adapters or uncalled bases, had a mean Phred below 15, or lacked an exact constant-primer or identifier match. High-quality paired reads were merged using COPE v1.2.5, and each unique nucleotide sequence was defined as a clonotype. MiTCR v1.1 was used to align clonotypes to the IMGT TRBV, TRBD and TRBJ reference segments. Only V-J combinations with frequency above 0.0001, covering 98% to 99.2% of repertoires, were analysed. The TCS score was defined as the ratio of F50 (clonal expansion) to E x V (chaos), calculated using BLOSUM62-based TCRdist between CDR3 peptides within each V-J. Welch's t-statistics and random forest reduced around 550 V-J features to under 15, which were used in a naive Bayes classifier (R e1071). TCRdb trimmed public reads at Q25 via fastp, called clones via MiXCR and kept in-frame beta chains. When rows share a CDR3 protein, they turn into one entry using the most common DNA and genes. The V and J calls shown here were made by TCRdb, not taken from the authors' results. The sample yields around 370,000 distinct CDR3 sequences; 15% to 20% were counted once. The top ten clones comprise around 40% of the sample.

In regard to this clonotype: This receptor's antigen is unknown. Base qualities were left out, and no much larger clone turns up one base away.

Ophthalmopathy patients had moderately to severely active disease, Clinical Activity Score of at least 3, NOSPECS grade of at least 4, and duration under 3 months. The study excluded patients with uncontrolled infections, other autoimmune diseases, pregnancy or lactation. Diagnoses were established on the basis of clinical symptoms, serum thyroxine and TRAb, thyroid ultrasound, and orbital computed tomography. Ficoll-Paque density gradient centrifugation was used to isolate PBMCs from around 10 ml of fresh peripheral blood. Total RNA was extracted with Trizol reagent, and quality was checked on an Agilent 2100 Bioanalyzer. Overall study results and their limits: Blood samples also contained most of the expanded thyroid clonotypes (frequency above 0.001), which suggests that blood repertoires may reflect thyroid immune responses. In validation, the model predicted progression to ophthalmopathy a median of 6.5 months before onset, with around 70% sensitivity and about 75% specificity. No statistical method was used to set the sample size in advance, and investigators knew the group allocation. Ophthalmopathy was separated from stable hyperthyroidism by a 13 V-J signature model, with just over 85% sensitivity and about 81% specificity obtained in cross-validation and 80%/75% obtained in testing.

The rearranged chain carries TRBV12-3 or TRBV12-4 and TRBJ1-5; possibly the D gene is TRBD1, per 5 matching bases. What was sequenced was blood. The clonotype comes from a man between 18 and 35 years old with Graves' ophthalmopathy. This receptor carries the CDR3 CASGRGQPQHF. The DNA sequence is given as TGTGCCAGCGGAAGGGGTCAGCCCCAGCATTTT.